This TCR beta chain was retrieved from a study of shared clonotypes between healthy human individuals. Study-level findings and limits: Estimated richness was generally greater in naive than memory subsets. Lower generation probabilities were found for non-shared clonotypes than for those shared by all four donors.

It was CD45RO-negative cells, positively selected for CCR7, that made up naive CD8 cells, with terminally differentiated effector memory CD45RA+ cells excluded. Only in-frame clones appear in the TCRdb table, and some are missing; sequencing was by immunoSEQ multiplex PCR. The sample lists about 2 million clones; roughly 95% were seen once. Trimming cost V 3 bases and J 2 bases; bases outside gene matches: 4. Germline loops: CDR1 LNHNV, CDR2 YYDKDF (reference sequence). The CDR3 is 14 residues long. Comment on this clone: Its target is unknown.

This TCR was sampled from a man aged 18-30 years in good health. The chain carries TRBV15 and TRBJ2-7, with TRBD1 identical over 7 bases. Material for sequencing was naive CD8+ T cells sorted from blood. CDR3 residues: CATSSRGQTYEQYF. The DNA for the CDR3 is TGTGCCACCAGCAGCCGGGGACAGACCTACGAGCAGTACTTC.